The source of this T cell receptor (beta chain) is a study of long-term antiretroviral therapy in people with HIV. Researchers ran immunoSEQ v3.0 at survey level. The table came from immunoSEQ multiplex PCR; TCRdb's copy has only in-frame clones and leaves some out. This table has about 25,000 clones, 65% to 90% appearing once. Until DNA extraction, the samples held between 1-10 million cryopreserved PBMC. V was trimmed by 4 bases and J by 4 bases, leaving 16 bases between them. The length of the CDR3 is 15 residues. Germline-derived CDR1 and CDR2 are MGHRA and YSYEKL. This TCR was recovered from a man aged 50-60 years with HIV. The sample here was unsorted PBMCs, taken 1.2 years after starting antiretroviral therapy. This sequence joins TRBV4-1 and TRBJ1-2, with D perhaps TRBD1 (6 bases). Here the CDR3 DNA reads TGCGCCAGCAGCCCTGGAGCAGGGGATCTCTATGGCTACACCTTC. Its translation: CASSPGAGDLYGYTF.